The 5 T cell receptor beta chains below come from one sample, sequenced in a study of blood T cell repertoires in COVID-19. Here immunoSEQ multiplex PCR was the method, and the copy in TCRdb shows in-frame clones only, minus some. Found here are roughly 220,000 clones, around four fifths of them singletons; the top ten hold just under 20%. Sequenced material: peripheral blood. The receptors were gathered from a man aged 30-40 years with active or convalescent COVID-19.

J is TRBJ1-1 and V is TRBV4-1, with D perhaps TRBD1 (6 bases). V lost 1 base and J 11 bases, leaving 23 bases between the germline ends. The CDR3 totals 16 residues. Germline CDR1 and CDR2: MGHRA and YSYEKL. The CDR3 protein is CASSQGGSFRGTWAFF. CDR3 sequence (DNA): TGCGCCAGCAGCCAAGGGGGTAGTTTTCGTGGGACATGGGCTTTCTTT.

The V call is TRBV7-9, the J call TRBJ1-5, with D perhaps matching TRBD1 (5 bases). The CDR3 has 15 residues. V was shortened by 1 base and J by 1 base, with 8 bases between the two germline ends. Germline assignment: CDR1 SEHNR and CDR2 FQNEAQ (reference sequence). The CDR3 spells CASSLGGGSNQPQHF. As DNA, the CDR3 is TGTGCCAGCAGCTTAGGGGGGGGGAGCAATCAGCCCCAGCATTTT. Full variable domain (remainder filled in from reference TRBV7-9 and TRBJ1-5): DTGVSQNPRHKITKRGQNVTFRCDPISEHNRLYWYRQTLGQGPEFLTYFQNEAQLEKSRLLSDRFSAERPKGSFSTLEIQRTEQGDSAMYLCASSLGGGSNQPQHFGDGTRLSIL.

The CDR3 nucleotides are TGTGCCAGCAGCTTTTTCAGCGGGAGATCAGATACGCAGTATTTT. This translates into CASSFFSGRSDTQYF. The rearrangement links TRBV7-2 to TRBJ2-3; 8 bases agree with TRBD2. The V gene end was trimmed by 3 bases and the J gene end by 4 bases; junction bases not matched to a gene: 6. The germline gives CDR1 SGHTA, CDR2 FQGNSA. The CDR3 contains 15 residues.

This clone was seen once. V is TRBV28 and J is TRBJ1-6, with D hard to call. Germline assignment: CDR1 MDHEN and CDR2 SYDVKM. The CDR3 is 13 residues long. The V end was cut by 5 bases, the J end by 5 bases, with 7 bases between. The CDR3 region is CASSPTHNSPLHF. DNA for the CDR3: TGTGCCAGCAGTCCTACTCATAATTCACCCCTCCACTTT.

The V and J genes are TRBV27 and TRBJ2-2; a possible D gene is TRBD1 (6 bases). Germline V CDR1 and CDR2: MNHEY, SMNVEV (reference sequence). The CDR3 length is 15 residues. Trimming took off 5 bases at V and 6 bases at J, with 16 bases between the two ends. The CDR3 loop reads CASSNTGMQPGELFF. DNA of the CDR3: TGTGCCAGCAGTAATACAGGGATGCAACCCGGGGAGCTGTTTTTT.